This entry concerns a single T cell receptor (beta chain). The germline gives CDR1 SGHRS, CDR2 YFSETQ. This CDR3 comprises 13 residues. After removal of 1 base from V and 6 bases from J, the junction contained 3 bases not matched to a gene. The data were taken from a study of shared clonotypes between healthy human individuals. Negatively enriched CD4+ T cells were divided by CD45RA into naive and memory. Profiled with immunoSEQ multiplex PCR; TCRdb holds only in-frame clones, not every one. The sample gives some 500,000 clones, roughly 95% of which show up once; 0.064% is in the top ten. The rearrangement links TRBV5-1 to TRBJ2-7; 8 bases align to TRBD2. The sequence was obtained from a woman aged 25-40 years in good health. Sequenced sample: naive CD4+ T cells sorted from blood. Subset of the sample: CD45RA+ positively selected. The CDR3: CASSLSGSGEQYF. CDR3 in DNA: TGCGCCAGCAGCTTGAGCGGGAGCGGCGAGCAGTACTTC. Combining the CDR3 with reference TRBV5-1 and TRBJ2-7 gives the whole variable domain KAGVTQTPRYLIKTRGQQVTLSCSPISGHRSVSWYQQTPGQGLQFLFEYFSETQRNKGNFPGRFSGRQFSNSRSEMNVSTLELGDSALYLCASSLSGSGEQYFGPGTRLTVT.